Reported below is one T cell receptor (beta chain). In this sample, this clonotype turned up a few times. The antigen it recognizes is unknown. No much larger clone is present one base from it, and per-base qualities are unavailable. The junction shows trimming of 8 bases on V and 4 bases on J, and the gene matches do not reach 6 bases of it. Including cysteine and phenylalanine, the CDR3 has 13 amino acids. Of the read, only the CDR3 DNA is kept; its 39 bases are in frame from base 1. The germline V gene yields MDHEN for CDR1 and SYDVKM for CDR2. This sample is drawn from a study of human T cells and chemical hapten exposure (dated by TCRdb to about 2021). For the study in its entirety: For sensitization, 2% DPC in acetone was applied to a 2 cm by 2 cm area of upper inner arm skin. Throughout the study period of around 25 weeks, patients also received therapeutic DPC doses to the scalp every week. Patch testing was done on the upper back using Finn chambers containing 0.01% DPC, and results were scored after 6 days according to International Contact Dermatitis Research Group standards. Most of the patients in the cohort were female, and the cohort covered alopecia areata with under or over 50% scalp involvement, alopecia totalis and alopecia universalis. The libraries were sequenced as a pool, and the TCR yield per sample differed mostly because of small variations in library volumes within the pool. The study tracked peripheral blood TCR repertoire changes in vivo during primary and secondary sensitization to the hapten diphenylcyclopropenone (DPC) in alopecia patients. Patient blood was sampled pre-sensitization (week 0) and at 2, 6 and about 24 weeks after DPC sensitization. Blood for TCR sequencing was provided by twenty-nine alopecia patients at one to four time points (pre-sensitization, 2, 6 and 24 weeks).

The time point tag for this specimen amounts to: patch test 1, 2 weeks after DPC sensitization. Taken with the paper, the label for treatment or condition translates to: therapeutic diphenylcyclopropenone sensitization with weekly scalp DPC. At each patch-test visit, blood was drawn before the patch test was applied. Patients were eligible if aged 18 to 70, diagnosed with alopecia and judged suitable for DPC therapy, and pregnant patients were excluded. Total RNA was isolated from unfractionated whole blood collected in Tempus Blood RNA tubes. Broad study findings and their caveats: DPC sensitization did not change the number of TCRs with a frequency above 1 in 1000, and there was no evidence of changes in global repertoire structure. Repeated subsampling changed both the strength of the expansion versus patch-test correlation and the threshold at which the correlation became significant. Patch test score was positively correlated with the number of PT1 expanded TCRs, with significance at thresholds 8, 16 and 32 but not at 4. Because every patient had alopecia, a presumed autoimmune disease, the patients' immune response might differ from that of healthy individuals. Compared with pre-sensitization or healthy control sets, expanded TCRs formed significantly more large CDR3 similarity clusters, which is consistent with antigen-driven responses.

The method was RACE. TCRdb names NextSeq 500 as the instrument used. During library preparation, unique molecular identifiers were attached to individual cDNA molecules so that TCRs could be counted in a quantitative, reproducible way. For every blood RNA sample, sequencing covered both the TCR alpha and TCR beta chains. Turning to the authors' computational methods: A median of around 96,000 TCRs per sample was observed, with a range of 23,224 to 690,600. The Decombinator software suite was used to annotate the V, J and CDR3 of the TCR reads. For the PS versus PT1 abundance plots, all samples were subsampled to the same number of TCRs (28,000). Expanded TCRs were defined as absent before sensitization and observed at least eight times at the 2-week time point. Using fastp trimming at Q25 and MiXCR clonotype assembly, TCRdb reanalyzed the public sequencing data and kept in-frame beta chains. A single entry per CDR3 protein holds the most common genes and DNA from its merged rows. The V and J calls reflect TCRdb's pipeline rather than the authors' work. The sample table contains approximately 100,000 distinct CDR3 sequences; only one count was recorded for roughly 9.6% of them. The ten largest make up approximately 4% of the sample.

The V and J segments used are TRBV28 and TRBJ2-3; TRBD1 lines up with 7 middle nucleotides. Sequencing was performed on whole blood, taken in connection with sensitization to the hapten diphenylcyclopropenone (DPC). The receptor comes from a woman aged 40 to 50 with alopecia areata. Some clones in this sample may be carry-over from other donors' samples. For the CDR3, the sequence is CASGDRDADTQYF. Here is the DNA: TGTGCCAGCGGAGACAGGGACGCAGATACGCAGTATTTT.